This T cell receptor (beta chain) was captured in a study of regulatory T cells in long-lasting Graves disease. Time point in this sample: persistent/refractory GD, antithyroid drugs over 5 years with positive TRAb. Preparation of the TCR library used RNA extracted from PBMCs. General study points: The study found TRBV28, TRBJ1-2 and TRBJ2-5 favored in persistent disease. Exclusively peripheral blood, rather than thyroid tissue, was studied. A reduction in accuracy may have resulted from the small sample size.

In building TCR beta libraries, iRepertoire HTBI primers were used together with Arm-PCR of CDR3 regions. TCRdb re-called the multiplex PCR reads through MiXCR, storing one row per CDR3 protein. The sample shows hundreds of thousands of distinct CDR3 sequences, around a fifth of them seen only once. With regard to this clonotype: Its antigen is undetermined.

This CDR3 region has 15 residues. The V and J ends lost 4 bases and 3 bases, in that order; junction bases with no gene match: 10. The germline V gene encodes CDR1 SGHKS and CDR2 YYEKEE (reference sequence). This chain joins TRBV5-5 and TRBJ2-7, with TRBD1 matching over 7 bases. This receptor was identified in a female donor with Graves disease. The sample in question was peripheral blood mononuclear cells (PBMCs), obtained when the disease was refractory, from a patient treated with antithyroid drugs. The CDR3: CASSLGGQSDYEQYF. CDR3 in DNA: TGTGCCAGCAGCCTTGGGGGACAGTCCGACTACGAGCAGTACTTC. Based on the CDR3 plus reference TRBV5-5 and TRBJ2-7, the full variable domain is DAGVTQSPTHLIKTRGQQVTLRCSPISGHKSVSWYQQVLGQGPQFIFQYYEKEERGRGNFPDRFSARQFPNYSSELNVNALLLGDSALYLCASSLGGQSDYEQYFGPGTRLTVT.